A few counts support the clone carrying this TCR beta chain. Its cognate antigen is unknown. Germline V CDR1 and CDR2: SGHTA, FQGNSA. The CDR3 has 14 residues. Amplification yielded TCR beta CDR3 regions, with RNA transcripts as the source. First-round RT-PCR of the TCR CDR3 relied on the HTBI primer set. Each CDR3 protein is one row after TCRdb ran MiXCR on the multiplex PCR reads. The repertoire holds 610,000 or so distinct CDR3 sequences, with roughly 46% as singletons. This sample stems from a study of T cells in Graves' hyperthyroidism and ophthalmopathy. General study results and limits: The model predicted ophthalmopathy a median around 6.5 months before onset.

The source of this sequence is a woman aged 18-29 years with Graves' hyperthyroidism. The chain combines TRBV7-2 with TRBJ2-5, with D tentatively TRBD1 or TRBD2 (6 bases each). The J call could be wrong; TRBJ2-1 is a better fit for the DNA end. What was sequenced was peripheral blood or thyroid tissue (not recorded which). The CDR3 protein is CASSPPPRGDEQFF. CDR3 coding DNA: TGTGCCAGCAGCCCACCCCCGAGGGGGGATGAGCAGTTCTTC.